A single sample is the source of the 14 T cell receptor beta chains below, sequenced in a study of neurological immune-mediated disorders. TCRdb called the 5' RACE reads again in MiXCR, with one record for every CDR3 protein. Of approximately 45,000 distinct CDR3 sequences in the sample, 13% were seen once. Time point defined: longitudinal time-point 3. The specimen was PBMCs. Every receptor here comes from a man in his thirties or forties in good health.

On this clonotype itself: A single base separates this from a much larger clone, so it may be a read error. The chain couples TRBV28 to TRBJ1-6, with TRBD1 as a possible D gene (6 bases). V shed 7 bases and J shed 10 bases, with 17 bases lying between them. Germline CDR1 and CDR2: MDHEN and SYDVKM. The CDR3 is 14 amino acids. CDR3 amino acids: CASIYMTGRSPLHF. CDR3 sequence (DNA): TGTGCCAGCATTTATATGACAGGACGATCACCCCTCCACTTT.

At least ten counts were recorded for this clonotype. The chain joins TRBV5-1 to TRBJ2-5; D uncertain. Trimming left V 0 bases short and J 4 bases short, with 7 bases between. CDR3 length: 13 amino acids. Germline values: CDR1 SGHRS, CDR2 YFSETQ. DNA for the CDR3: TGCGCCAGCAGCTTGGCCGGTGGAGAGACCCAGTACTTC. This sequence encodes CASSLAGGETQYF.

This clonotype was recorded many times. This rearrangement joins TRBV5-1 to TRBJ2-1; D is unclear. The V gene lost 2 bases and the J gene lost 8 bases, with 11 bases spanning the gap. Germline V gene lookup returns CDR1 SGHRS and CDR2 YFSETQ. The CDR3 has 13 residues. In nucleotides, the CDR3 is TGCGCCAGCAGCTTCCTTGGCGACCATGAGCAGTTCTTC. Translation: CASSFLGDHEQFF. Using reference TRBV5-1 and TRBJ2-1 for the parts outside the CDR3, the full variable domain is KAGVTQTPRYLIKTRGQQVTLSCSPISGHRSVSWYQQTPGQGLQFLFEYFSETQRNKGNFPGRFSGRQFSNSRSEMNVSTLELGDSALYLCASSFLGDHEQFFGPGTRLTVL.

This clonotype was found many times. The chain recombines TRBV5-1 with TRBJ1-5, with D perhaps matching TRBD1 (5 bases). Germline CDR1 SGHRS, CDR2 YFSETQ. This CDR3 has 15 amino acids. Between the trimmed V and J ends, which lost 3 bases and 1 base, there was a span of 11 bases. CDR3 DNA: TGCGCCAGCAGCTGGAGGCCAGGGAGCAATCAGCCCCAGCATTTT. This codes for CASSWRPGSNQPQHF.

This clonotype was detected many times. The CDR3 spells CASSASSGARTQYF. The CDR3, as DNA: TGTGCCAGCTCAGCCTCGTCGGGGGCGAGGACCCAGTACTTC. This chain connects TRBV18 to TRBJ2-5; D might be TRBD1 or TRBD2, each matching 6 bases. The germline V gene has CDR1 KGHSH and CDR2 LQKENI. The V and J ends lost 5 bases and 7 bases respectively, with 17 bases between them. The CDR3 is 14 amino acids.

This clonotype has ten or more counts. The rearrangement links TRBV27 to TRBJ1-4; D may be TRBD1 (5 bases). Germline V gene data show CDR1 as MNHEY and CDR2 as SMNVEV (reference sequence). The V gene lost 8 bases and the J gene lost 5 bases, with 9 bases spanning the gap. CDR3 length: 12 residues. This CDR3 reads CASGQRNEKLFF. For the CDR3, the DNA is TGTGCCAGCGGACAAAGAAATGAAAAACTGTTTTTT.

The chain carries TRBV12-3 or TRBV12-4 and TRBJ2-3; no firm D call. V was pared by 5 bases and J by 2 bases, with 14 bases between. This CDR3 comprises 15 residues. DNA of the CDR3: TGTGCCAGCAGTCTAGAGGCGATTTCCACAGATACGCAGTATTTT. Amino acids: CASSLEAISTDTQYF.

This clonotype has a count of ten or more. The chain joins TRBV28 to TRBJ1-1; D not certain. This CDR3 spans 14 amino acids. Trimming took off 4 bases at V and 4 bases at J, with 13 bases between the two ends. CDR1 MDHEN and CDR2 SYDVKM come from the germline V gene. The CDR3 spells CASSSPGWVTEAFF. The CDR3 DNA reads TGTGCCAGCAGTTCCCCGGGGTGGGTCACTGAAGCTTTCTTT. Based on the CDR3 plus reference TRBV28 and TRBJ1-1, the full variable domain is DVKVTQSSRYLVKRTGEKVFLECVQDMDHENMFWYRQDPGLGLRLIYFSYDVKMKEKGDIPEGYSVSREKKERFSLILESASTNQTSMYLCASSSPGWVTEAFFGQGTRLTVV.

The V call is TRBV28, the J call TRBJ2-7; D may be TRBD1 or TRBD2 (5 bases each). The germline CDR1 and CDR2 sequences are MDHEN and SYDVKM. V shed 5 bases and J shed 4 bases, with 15 bases lying between them. This CDR3 comprises 14 residues. CDR3 loop: CASSPGTRGYEQYF. The CDR3 coding sequence is TGTGCCAGCAGTCCAGGGACCCGAGGGTACGAGCAGTACTTC.

This clonotype was observed many times. The gene calls are TRBV7-2 and TRBJ2-7; possibly TRBD2 for D (6 bases). The CDR3 runs 15 residues. CDR1 and CDR2 from the germline V gene are SGHTA and FQGNSA. The V end was cut by 2 bases, the J end by 8 bases, with 19 bases between. Here the CDR3 DNA reads TGTGCCAGCAGCTTACCCCGGGGGAAGTACGAGCAGCAGTACTTC. Translation: CASSLPRGKYEQQYF.

This clonotype showed up many times. The CDR3 coding sequence is TGTGCCAGCAGCTACGCAGGACCGACCTCGAACACTGAAGCTTTCTTT. Encoded protein: CASSYAGPTSNTEAFF. The chain combines TRBV27 with TRBJ1-1; D is undetermined. CDR3 length equals 16 residues. The V end was cut by 6 bases, the J end by 1 base, with 18 bases between. The germline V gene encodes CDR1 MNHEY and CDR2 SMNVEV (reference sequence).

This clonotype has a handful of counts. The chain joins TRBV5-1 to TRBJ2-7; D not resolved. The CDR3 runs 14 residues. Trimming took 0 bases from V and 0 from J, leaving 7 bases between them. Per the germline V gene, CDR1 is SGHRS and CDR2 is YFSETQ. The CDR3 coding sequence is TGCGCCAGCAGCTTGGGTGCGGCCTCCTACGAGCAGTACTTC. Protein sequence: CASSLGAASYEQYF.

There are many counts of this clonotype. V gene TRBV5-1 combines with J gene TRBJ1-1; TRBD1 agrees at 7 bases. CDR1 SGHRS and CDR2 YFSETQ come from the germline V gene. The junction had 10 bases not matched to a gene; V was cut back by 4 bases and J by 4 bases. The CDR3 runs 15 residues. The CDR3 DNA is TGCGCCAGCAGCCCGGAGACAGGGCTACTCACTGAAGCTTTCTTT. Translated: CASSPETGLLTEAFF.

For this clonotype: One end of the junction does not line up with germline, which may come from a read error. V usage is TRBV6-1 and J usage is TRBJ2-2, with D perhaps matching TRBD1 or TRBD2 (5 bases each). Germline V gene data show CDR1 as MNHNS and CDR2 as SASEGT. CDR3 length: 15 residues. For the CDR3, the DNA is TGTGCCAACAGTGAGACCCCGAGGGGCACCGGGGAGCTGTTTTTT. This encodes CANSETPRGTGELFF.